This TCR beta chain was obtained from a study of T cell responses to AZD1222 COVID-19 vaccine. The CDR3 runs to 14 residues. V gave up 6 bases and J gave up 6 bases; unmatched junction bases: 9. In germline, CDR1 is MDHEN, CDR2 SYDVKM. This clone appeared a single time. The assay was immunoSEQ multiplex PCR, and TCRdb's table has in-frame clones only and misses some. This table has some 200,000 clones, around 90% appearing once. This TCR was recovered from an adult in good health. J is TRBJ1-1 and V is TRBV28; 8 nucleotides match TRBD1. The starting material was peripheral blood, obtained on day 0 of AZD1222 vaccination. As DNA, the CDR3 is TGTGCCAGCAGCTCCCCAGGGGGCTGGGCTGAAGCTTTCTTT. This gives the protein CASSSPGGWAEAFF.